Each of the 9 T cell receptor beta chains below was sequenced from the same sample in a study of T-cell reconstitution after alpha-beta-depleted transplantation in children. Unique molecular identifiers were incorporated during preparation of the TCRbeta library. TCRdb re-derived calls from the PCR reads in MiXCR, one entry per CDR3 protein. The sample records 450,000 to 600,000 distinct CDR3 sequences, 10% to 15% being singletons. This specimen consisted of PBMCs, mostly from graft donor cells, obtained 360 days after TCRalphabeta/CD19-depleted stem cell transplant. The receptors come from a male patient younger than 18 who had a stem cell transplant for acute myeloid leukemia, so the T cells may come from the graft donor.

The chain recombines TRBV3-1 with TRBJ2-1; TRBD1 matches at 7 bases. The CDR3 covers 16 residues. CDR1 is LGHDT and CDR2 is YNNKEL in the germline V gene (reference sequence). The V gene end was trimmed by 4 bases and the J gene end by 10 bases; junction bases not matched to a gene: 16. CDR3 DNA sequence: TGTGCCAGCAGCCCTACGGGCCGATCTCTCAGGGGGGAGCAGTTCTTC. This translates into CASSPTGRSLRGEQFF.

This clonotype was found a few times. The gene calls are TRBV7-9 and TRBJ2-1; D is undetermined. V lost 2 bases and J lost 10, with 9 bases in between. Germline lookup yields CDR1 SEHNR and CDR2 FQNEAQ (reference sequence). This CDR3 is built from 12 residues. The DNA for the CDR3 is TGTGCCAGCAGCTTACCTAGTTGGGAGCAGTTCTTC. It codes for CASSLPSWEQFF.

Only a few counts were recorded for this clonotype. The chain is built from TRBV28 and TRBJ1-2; unclear D gene. This CDR3 has 15 residues. V shed 5 bases and J shed 3 bases, with 16 bases lying between them. CDR1 is MDHEN, CDR2 SYDVKM, per germline. CDR3 sequence reads: CASSPHLNLDYGYTF. The CDR3 coding sequence is TGTGCCAGCAGTCCCCACCTAAATCTAGACTATGGCTACACCTTC.

The sample holds a few counts of this clonotype. The chain has TRBV7-8 and TRBJ2-5, with 9 bases lining up with TRBD2. CDR1 and CDR2 (germline): SGHVS, FQNEAQ. The CDR3 is 16 residues long. J gave up 1 base and V 2 bases, and 5 bases lay outside the gene matches. CDR3 loop: CASSLNPAGGQETQYF. The CDR3 nucleotides are TGTGCCAGCAGCTTAAATCCAGCGGGAGGCCAAGAGACCCAGTACTTC.

This clonotype was recorded a few times. The chain recombines TRBV15 with TRBJ2-7; 9 bases are a match to TRBD1. Germline V gives CDR1 LNHNV, CDR2 YYDKDF (reference sequence). Germline trimming cut 0 bases from V and 6 bases from J; bases unmatched to any gene: 3. This CDR3 spans 14 amino acids. The CDR3 loop is CATSRDGQGREQYF. CDR3 coding DNA: TGTGCCACCAGCAGAGATGGACAGGGGCGCGAGCAGTACTTC.

This clonotype was counted many times. The gene calls are TRBV12-3 or TRBV12-4 and TRBJ2-7; D is perhaps TRBD2 (6 bases). V lost 3 bases and J 3 bases, leaving 9 bases between the germline ends. The CDR3 totals 13 residues. The CDR3 region has the DNA TGTGCCAGCAGTTTCGGGGAGGTCTACGAGCAGTACGTC. Encoded protein: CASSFGEVYEQYV.

This chain uses TRBV6-5 with TRBJ2-1; maybe TRBD2 (6 bases). With 4 bases removed from V and 9 bases from J, the gap between germline ends came to 22 bases. CDR3 length equals 16 residues. Germline V gene data show CDR1 as MNHEY and CDR2 as SVGAGI. For the CDR3, the DNA is TGTGCCAGCAGTTCTTTCGGGACTTCCAAGAGGAGTGAGCAGTTCTTC. It encodes CASSSFGTSKRSEQFF.

The chain uses TRBV29-1 and TRBJ1-4, with D hard to call. Deletions cut 6 bases from V and 2 bases from J, with 7 bases between. Germline V gene data show CDR1 as SQVTM and CDR2 as ANQGSEA. The CDR3 runs to 12 residues. The CDR3 sequence: CSVQRTNEKLFF. CDR3 nucleotides: TGCAGCGTGCAGAGGACTAATGAAAAACTGTTTTTT.

This clonotype was detected only a few times. The chain employs TRBV7-2 and TRBJ2-1; D gene ambiguous. V lost 4 bases and J lost 7, with 11 bases in between. CDR3 length: 13 amino acids. CDR1 SGHTA and CDR2 FQGNSA come from the germline V gene. DNA for the CDR3: TGTGCCAGCAGCTGGGAACCGAGGAATGAGCAGTTCTTC. As protein: CASSWEPRNEQFF.